The clone carrying this T cell receptor beta chain was detected ten times or more. Its antigen remains unidentified. This CDR3 is 14 amino acids long. V lost 3 bases, J lost 0 bases, and 9 bases lay in between. Germline V gene lookup returns CDR1 DFQATT and CDR2 SNEGSKA (reference sequence). This sample stems from a study of T-cell reconstitution after alpha-beta-depleted transplantation in children. Points from the study as a whole: Some patients' high day-60 TCRbeta diversity was traced to surviving recipient T cells and thymic progenitors.

Unique molecular identifiers featured in how the TCRbeta library was prepared. TCRdb analysed the PCR reads with MiXCR anew, one entry per CDR3 protein. This table has 65,000 to 85,000 distinct CDR3 sequences, roughly 10% appearing once. V usage is TRBV20-1 and J usage is TRBJ2-1; D gene unclear. Sample: PBMCs, taken before TCRalphabeta/CD19-depleted stem cell transplant. This sequence was found in a boy between 5 and 17 years old with acute myeloid leukemia, due to receive a stem cell transplant. The CDR3 bases are TGCAGTGCTAGGTCCCTGAGCTCCTACAATGAGCAGTTCTTC. It translates to CSARSLSSYNEQFF.